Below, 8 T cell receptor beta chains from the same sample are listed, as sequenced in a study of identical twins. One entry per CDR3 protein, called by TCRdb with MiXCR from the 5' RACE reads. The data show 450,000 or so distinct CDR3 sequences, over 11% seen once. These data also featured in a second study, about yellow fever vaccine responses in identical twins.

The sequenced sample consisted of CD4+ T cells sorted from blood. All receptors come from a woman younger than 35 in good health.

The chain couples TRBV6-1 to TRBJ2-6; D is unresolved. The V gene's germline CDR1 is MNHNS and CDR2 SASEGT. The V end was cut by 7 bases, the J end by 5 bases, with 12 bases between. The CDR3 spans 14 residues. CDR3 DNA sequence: TGTGCCAGCAACGTTGAACCAAGGGCCAACGTCCTGACTTTC. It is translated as CASNVEPRANVLTF.

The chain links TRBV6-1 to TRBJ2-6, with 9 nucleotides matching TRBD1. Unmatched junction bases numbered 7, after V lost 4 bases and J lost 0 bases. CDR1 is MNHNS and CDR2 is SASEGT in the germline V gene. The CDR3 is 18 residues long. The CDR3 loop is CASSARDRVNSGANVLTF. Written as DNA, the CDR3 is TGTGCCAGCAGTGCCCGGGACAGGGTTAACTCTGGGGCCAACGTCCTGACTTTC.

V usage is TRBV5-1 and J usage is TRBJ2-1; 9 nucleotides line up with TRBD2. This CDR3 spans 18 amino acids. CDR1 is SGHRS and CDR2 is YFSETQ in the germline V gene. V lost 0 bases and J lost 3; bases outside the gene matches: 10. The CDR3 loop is CASSLAELSGGSYNEQFF. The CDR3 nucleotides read TGCGCCAGCAGCTTGGCCGAGCTTAGCGGGGGTAGCTACAATGAGCAGTTCTTC.

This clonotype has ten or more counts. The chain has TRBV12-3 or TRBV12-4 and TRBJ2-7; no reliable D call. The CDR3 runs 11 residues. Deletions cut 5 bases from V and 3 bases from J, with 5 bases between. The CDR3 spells CASSNYYEQYF. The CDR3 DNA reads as TGTGCCAGCAGTAACTACTACGAGCAGTACTTC.

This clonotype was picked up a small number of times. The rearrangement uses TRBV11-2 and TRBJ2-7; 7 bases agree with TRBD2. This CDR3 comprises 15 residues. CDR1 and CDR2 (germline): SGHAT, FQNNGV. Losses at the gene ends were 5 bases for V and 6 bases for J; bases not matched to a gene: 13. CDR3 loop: CASSPGLRGLGEQYF. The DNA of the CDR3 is TGTGCCAGCAGCCCGGGACTAAGGGGTCTTGGCGAGCAGTACTTC. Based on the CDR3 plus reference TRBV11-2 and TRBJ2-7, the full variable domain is EAGVAQSPRYKIIEKRQSVAFWCNPISGHATLYWYQQILGQGPKLLIQFQNNGVVDDSQLPKDRFSAERLKGVDSTLKIQPAKLEDSAVYLCASSPGLRGLGEQYFGPGTRLTVT.

As DNA, the CDR3 is TGTGCCAGCAGCTTGTTACGGGGGCAATTAAAAAATGAGCAGTTCTTC. Its translation: CASSLLRGQLKNEQFF. V and J are TRBV5-6 and TRBJ2-1; D tentatively reads TRBD1 or TRBD2 (6 bases each). This CDR3 contains 16 residues. The V end was cut by 1 base, the J end by 7 bases, with 18 bases between. Germline assignment: CDR1 SGHDT and CDR2 YYEEEE.

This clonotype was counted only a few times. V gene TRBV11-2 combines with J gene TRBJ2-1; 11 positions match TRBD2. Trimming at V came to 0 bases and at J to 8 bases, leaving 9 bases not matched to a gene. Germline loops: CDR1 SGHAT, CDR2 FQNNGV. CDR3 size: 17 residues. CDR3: CASSLEVLAGDIDEQFF. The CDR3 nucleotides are TGTGCCAGCAGCTTAGAGGTACTAGCGGGAGATATCGATGAGCAGTTCTTC.

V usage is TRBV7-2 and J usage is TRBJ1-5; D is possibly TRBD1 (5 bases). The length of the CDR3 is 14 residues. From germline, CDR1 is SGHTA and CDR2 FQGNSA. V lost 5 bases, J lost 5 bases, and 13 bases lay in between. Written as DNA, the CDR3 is TGTGCCAGCAGCCCTGGGCGGGGGGATCAGCCCCAGCATTTT. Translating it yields CASSPGRGDQPQHF.